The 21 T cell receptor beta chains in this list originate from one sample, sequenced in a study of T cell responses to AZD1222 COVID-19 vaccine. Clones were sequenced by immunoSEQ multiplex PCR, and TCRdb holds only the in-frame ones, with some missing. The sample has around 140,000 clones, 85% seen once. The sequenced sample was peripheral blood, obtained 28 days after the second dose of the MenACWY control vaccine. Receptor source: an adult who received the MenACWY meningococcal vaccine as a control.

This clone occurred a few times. The chain's CDR3 is CAWTPGREPYEQYF. DNA for the CDR3: TGTGCCTGGACTCCCGGGCGGGAGCCCTACGAGCAGTACTTC. The V gene is TRBV30, the J gene TRBJ2-7; 7 nucleotides align to TRBD2. Germline CDR1 and CDR2: GTSNPN and SVGIG (reference sequence). This CDR3 is 14 amino acids long. The trim removed 4 bases at V and 2 bases at J, leaving 8 bases unmatched.

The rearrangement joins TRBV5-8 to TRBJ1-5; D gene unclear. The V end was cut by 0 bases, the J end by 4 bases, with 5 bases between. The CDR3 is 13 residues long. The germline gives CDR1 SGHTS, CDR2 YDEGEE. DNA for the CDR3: TGTGCCAGCAGCTTGGGAGAAAATCAGCCCCAGCATTTT. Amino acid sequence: CASSLGENQPQHF.

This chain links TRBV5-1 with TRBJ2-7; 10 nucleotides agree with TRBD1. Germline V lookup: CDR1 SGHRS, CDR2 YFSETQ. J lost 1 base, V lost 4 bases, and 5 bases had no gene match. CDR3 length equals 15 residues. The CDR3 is CASSRTGGNSYEQYV. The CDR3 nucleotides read TGCGCCAGCAGCAGGACAGGGGGGAATTCCTACGAGCAGTACGTC.

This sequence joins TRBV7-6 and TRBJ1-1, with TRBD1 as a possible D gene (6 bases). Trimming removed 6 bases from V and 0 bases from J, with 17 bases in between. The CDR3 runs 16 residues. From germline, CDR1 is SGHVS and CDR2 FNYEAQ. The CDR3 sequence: CASSSRAGAMNTEAFF. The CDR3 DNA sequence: TGTGCCAGCAGTTCCCGTGCAGGGGCAATGAACACTGAAGCTTTCTTT.

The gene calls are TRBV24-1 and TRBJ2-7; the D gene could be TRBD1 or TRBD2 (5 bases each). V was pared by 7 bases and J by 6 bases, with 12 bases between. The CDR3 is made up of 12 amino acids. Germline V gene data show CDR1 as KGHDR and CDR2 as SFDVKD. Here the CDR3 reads CATSDWGSEQYF. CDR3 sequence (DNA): TGTGCCACCAGCGACTGGGGGAGCGAGCAGTACTTC.

The DNA of the CDR3 is TGCGCCAGCAGCTCTACAGGGCCGGGGCAGCCCCAGCATTTT. Translated: CASSSTGPGQPQHF. The rearrangement uses TRBV5-1 and TRBJ1-5, with a tentative D call TRBD1 (6 bases). The length of the CDR3 is 14 residues. Trimming pared 3 bases from V and 7 bases from J, leaving 14 bases between. CDR1 and CDR2 from the germline V gene are SGHRS and YFSETQ.

CDR3 loop: CASSLDGITPLHF. The CDR3 nucleotides are TGTGCCAGCAGCTTGGACGGCATCACACCCCTCCACTTT. The chain recombines TRBV7-3 with TRBJ1-6; D gene ambiguous. The CDR3 has 13 residues. Germline CDR1 and CDR2: SGHTA and FQGTGA. V dropped 3 bases and J dropped 11 bases, with 11 bases sitting between them.

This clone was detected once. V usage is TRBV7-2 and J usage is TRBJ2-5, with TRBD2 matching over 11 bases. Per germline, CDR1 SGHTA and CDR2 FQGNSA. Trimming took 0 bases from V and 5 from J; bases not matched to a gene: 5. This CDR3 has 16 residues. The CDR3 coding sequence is TGTGCCAGCAGCTTAGCGCAACTAGCGGGAGTTGAGACCCAGTACTTC. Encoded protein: CASSLAQLAGVETQYF.

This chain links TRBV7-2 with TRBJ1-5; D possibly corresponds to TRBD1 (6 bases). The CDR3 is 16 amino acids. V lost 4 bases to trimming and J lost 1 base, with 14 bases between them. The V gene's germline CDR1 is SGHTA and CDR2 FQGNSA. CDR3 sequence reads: CASSSRGGSSNQPQHF. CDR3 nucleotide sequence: TGTGCCAGCAGCTCGAGGGGGGGATCGAGCAATCAGCCCCAGCATTTT. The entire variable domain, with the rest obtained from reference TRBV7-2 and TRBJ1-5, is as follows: GAGVSQSPSNKVTEKGKDVELRCDPISGHTALYWYRQSLGQGLEFLIYFQGNSAPDKSGLPSDRFSAERTGGSVSTLTIQRTQQEDSAVYLCASSSRGGSSNQPQHFGDGTRLSIL.

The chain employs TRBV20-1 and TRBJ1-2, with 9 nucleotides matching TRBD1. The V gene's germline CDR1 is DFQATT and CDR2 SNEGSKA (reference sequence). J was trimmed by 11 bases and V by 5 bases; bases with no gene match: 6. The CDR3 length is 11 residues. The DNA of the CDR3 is TGCAGTGCTTGGGGACAGGGTGGGTACACCTTC. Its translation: CSAWGQGGYTF.

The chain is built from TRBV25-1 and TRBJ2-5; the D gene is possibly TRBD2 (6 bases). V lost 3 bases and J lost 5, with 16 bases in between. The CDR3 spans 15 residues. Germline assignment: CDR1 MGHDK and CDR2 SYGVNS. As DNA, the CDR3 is TGTGCCAGCAGTGACCCGGGGGTTTTCGGGGAGACCCAGTACTTC. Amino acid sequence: CASSDPGVFGETQYF.

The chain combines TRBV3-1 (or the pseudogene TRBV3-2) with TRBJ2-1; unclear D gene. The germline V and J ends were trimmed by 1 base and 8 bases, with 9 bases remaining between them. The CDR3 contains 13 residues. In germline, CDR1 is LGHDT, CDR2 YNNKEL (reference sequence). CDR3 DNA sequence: TGTGCCAGCAGCCAAGGTCTAGTCTATGAGCAGTTCTTC. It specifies CASSQGLVYEQFF.

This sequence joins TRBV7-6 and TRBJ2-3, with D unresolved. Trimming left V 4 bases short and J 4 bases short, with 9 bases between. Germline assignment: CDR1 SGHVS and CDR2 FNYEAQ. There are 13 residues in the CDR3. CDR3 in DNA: TGTGCCAGCAGCTCCCCCGCGGCAGATACGCAGTATTTT. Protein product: CASSSPAADTQYF. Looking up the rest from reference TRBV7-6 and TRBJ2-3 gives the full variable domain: GAGVSQSPRYKVTKRGQDVALRCDPISGHVSLYWYRQALGQGPEFLTYFNYEAQQDKSGLPNDRFSAERPEGSISTLTIQRTEQRDSAMYRCASSSPAADTQYFGPGTRLTVL.

The CDR3 DNA is TGCAGCGTTGAGGGGTATTCGGGAGGTCTTGCCAATGAGCAGTTCTTC. Protein product: CSVEGYSGGLANEQFF. This chain connects TRBV29-1 to TRBJ2-1; 7 bases map to TRBD2. This CDR3 spans 16 amino acids. The V gene end was trimmed by 3 bases and the J gene end by 6 bases; junction bases not matched to a gene: 14. Germline values: CDR1 SQVTM, CDR2 ANQGSEA.

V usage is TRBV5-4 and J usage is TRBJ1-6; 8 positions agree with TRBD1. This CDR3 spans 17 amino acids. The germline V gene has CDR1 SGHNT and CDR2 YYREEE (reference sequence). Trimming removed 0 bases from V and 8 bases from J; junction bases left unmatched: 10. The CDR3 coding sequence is TGTGCCAGCAGCTTGGGCCCCTCGGGACAGGAGTATTCACCCCTCCACTTT. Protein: CASSLGPSGQEYSPLHF.

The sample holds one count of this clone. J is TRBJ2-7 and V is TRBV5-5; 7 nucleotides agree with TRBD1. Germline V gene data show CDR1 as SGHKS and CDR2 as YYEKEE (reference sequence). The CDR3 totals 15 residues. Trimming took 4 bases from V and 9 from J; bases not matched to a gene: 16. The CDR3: CASSGRDRLAIRQYF. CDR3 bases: TGTGCCAGCAGCGGCCGGGACAGACTTGCGATTCGGCAGTACTTC.

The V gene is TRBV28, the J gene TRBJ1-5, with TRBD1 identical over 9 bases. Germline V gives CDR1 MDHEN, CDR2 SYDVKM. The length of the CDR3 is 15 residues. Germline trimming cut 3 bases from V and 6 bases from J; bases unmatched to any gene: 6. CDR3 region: CASSFRRTGVQPQHF. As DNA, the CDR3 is TGTGCCAGCAGTTTTAGGAGGACAGGGGTTCAGCCCCAGCATTTT.

The DNA of the CDR3 is TGTGCCAGCAGCGTAGGAGAGAATGAGCAGTTCTTC. Translating it yields CASSVGENEQFF. The chain recombines TRBV9 with TRBJ2-1; D is ambiguous. V was pared by 0 bases and J by 7 bases, with 5 bases between. Looked up from germline, CDR1 is SGDLS and CDR2 is YYNGEE. The CDR3 is made up of 12 amino acids.

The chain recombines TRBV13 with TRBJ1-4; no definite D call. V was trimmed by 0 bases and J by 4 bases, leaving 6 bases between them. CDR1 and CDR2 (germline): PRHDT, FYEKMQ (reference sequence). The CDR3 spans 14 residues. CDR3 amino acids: CASSLGAGNEKLFF. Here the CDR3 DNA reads TGTGCCAGCAGCTTAGGTGCGGGTAATGAAAAACTGTTTTTT.

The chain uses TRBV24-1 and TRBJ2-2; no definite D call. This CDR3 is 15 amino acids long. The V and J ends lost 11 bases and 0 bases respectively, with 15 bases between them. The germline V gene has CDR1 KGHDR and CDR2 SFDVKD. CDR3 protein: CAISARQPNTGELFF. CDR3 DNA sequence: TGTGCCATCTCCGCCAGGCAGCCGAACACCGGGGAGCTGTTTTTT.

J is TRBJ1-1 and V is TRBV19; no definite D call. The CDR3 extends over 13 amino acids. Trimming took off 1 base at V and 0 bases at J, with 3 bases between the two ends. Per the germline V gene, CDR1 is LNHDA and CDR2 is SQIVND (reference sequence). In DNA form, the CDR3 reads TGTGCCAGTAGTATAGTAGTGAACACTGAAGCTTTCTTT. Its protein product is CASSIVVNTEAFF.